This is a list of T cell receptor beta chains from one sample in a study of T-cell reconstitution after alpha-beta-depleted transplantation in children. TCRdb used MiXCR to reprocess the PCR reads, holding one entry per CDR3 protein. Found here are around 94,000 distinct CDR3 sequences, 7.5% to 9% of them singletons; the top ten hold roughly 15%. Material: PBMCs, obtained before TCRalphabeta/CD19-depleted stem cell transplant. These TCRs come from a boy between 2 and 10 years old with acute lymphoblastic leukemia, due to receive a stem cell transplant. The CDR3 runs from the conserved cysteine through the conserved F or W. Fields, in order: clone size, D gene, V gene, J gene, CDR3 protein, CDR3 DNA. A D gene is named only where the DNA matches it firmly. Size is omitted from some rows. Given values are once, few, many or a class for expanded clones.

many,.,TRBV7-9,TRBJ2-1,CASSSPEGPEQFF,TGTGCCAGCAGCTCCCCCGAGGGGCCGGAGCAGTTCTTC
few,TRBD1,TRBV6-4,TRBJ1-5,CASSDPGQGAYSNQPQHF,TGTGCCAGCAGTGACCCGGGACAGGGGGCCTATAGCAATCAGCCCCAGCATTTT
.,TRBD1,TRBV27,TRBJ1-6,CASSPQGAVYNSPLHF,TGTGCCAGCAGTCCCCAGGGGGCAGTCTATAATTCACCCCTCCACTTT
few,TRBD1,TRBV20-1,TRBJ2-1,CSATRGQGPFYNEQFF,TGCAGTGCTACCCGCGGACAGGGACCCTTTTACAATGAGCAGTTCTTC
medium-sized,TRBD1,TRBV18,TRBJ2-7,CASSQDRSDEQYF,TGTGCCAGCTCACAGGACAGGTCCGACGAGCAGTACTTC
.,.,TRBV20-1,TRBJ2-3,CSATRGQDTQYF,TGCAGTGCCACCCGGGGGCAAGATACGCAGTATTTT
.,.,TRBV3-1,TRBJ2-7,CASSQDILEQYF,TGTGCCAGCAGCCAGGACATTCTCGAGCAGTACTTC
many,.,TRBV20-1,TRBJ1-1,CSARIRAYTEAFF,TGCAGTGCTAGGATTAGGGCCTACACTGAAGCTTTCTTT
.,.,TRBV7-2,TRBJ2-1,CASSLGLGGNEQFF,TGTGCCAGCAGCTTGGGGTTAGGAGGCAATGAGCAGTTCTTC
.,TRBD2,TRBV7-9,TRBJ2-4,CASSPRTRRSKNIQYF,TGTGCCAGCAGTCCCCGGACTAGACGATCCAAAAACATTCAGTACTTC
few,.,TRBV4-3,TRBJ1-2,CASSQDGGGKEGYTF,TGCGCCAGCAGCCAAGATGGTGGGGGGAAAGAAGGCTACACCTTC
.,.,TRBV2,TRBJ1-2,CASSDQGDYGYTF,TGTGCCAGCAGTGACCAGGGTGACTATGGCTACACCTTC
many,.,TRBV6-6,TRBJ1-1,CASSYGSSEAFF,TGTGCCAGCAGTTATGGGAGCAGTGAAGCTTTCTTT
.,.,TRBV6-4,TRBJ1-6,CASSEREDSPLHF,TGTGCCAGCAGTGAGAGGGAGGATTCACCCCTCCACTTT
few,.,TRBV20-1,TRBJ2-5,CSARGVPEETQYF,TGCAGTGCTAGGGGAGTCCCAGAGGAGACCCAGTACTTC
many,TRBD1,TRBV12-3/TRBV12-4,TRBJ1-1,CASSLRNRDRGPEAFF,TGTGCCAGCAGTTTACGGAACCGGGACAGGGGACCTGAAGCTTTCTTT
.,.,TRBV29-1,TRBJ2-7,CSVLKLQGISYEQYF,TGCAGCGTCCTCAAACTACAGGGAATTTCCTACGAGCAGTACTTC
many,.,TRBV5-1,TRBJ1-2,CASSPGGGGSGYTF,TGCGCCAGCAGCCCTGGTGGAGGGGGAAGTGGCTACACCTTC
many,TRBD2,TRBV5-4,TRBJ2-7,CASSPSGPTYEQYF,TGTGCCAGCAGCCCTAGCGGGCCGACCTACGAGCAGTACTTC
many,TRBD2,TRBV6-2/TRBV6-3,TRBJ2-2,CASSRTSGGTGELFF,TGTGCCAGCAGCAGAACTAGCGGGGGCACCGGGGAGCTGTTTTTT
.,TRBD1,TRBV10-3,TRBJ2-3,CAISETQGGTDTQYF,TGTGCCATCAGTGAGACACAGGGGGGCACAGATACGCAGTATTTT
.,TRBD2,TRBV20-1,TRBJ2-5,CSASGGAGETQYF,TGCAGTGCTAGCGGGGGGGCCGGGGAGACCCAGTACTTC
many,.,TRBV12-3/TRBV12-4,TRBJ1-5,CASTLGGGSNQPQHF,TGTGCCAGCACCCTTGGTGGGGGCAGCAATCAGCCCCAGCATTTT
.,.,TRBV11-2,TRBJ1-5,CASSLSGVGNQPQHF,TGTGCCAGCAGCTTGTCAGGGGTAGGAAATCAGCCCCAGCATTTT
.,.,TRBV18,TRBJ2-7,CASSLRESEQYF,TGTGCCAGCTCACTCCGGGAATCCGAGCAGTACTTC
few,TRBD2,TRBV5-1,TRBJ2-3,CASSLAGAITDTQYF,TGCGCCAGCAGCTTAGCGGGGGCTATTACAGATACGCAGTATTTT
many,TRBD1,TRBV18,TRBJ2-7,CASSPPQGREYEQYF,TGTGCCAGCTCACCACCACAGGGGCGAGAGTACGAGCAGTACTTC
many,.,TRBV6-1,TRBJ2-5,CASSEVSGSQETQYF,TGTGCCAGCAGTGAAGTATCGGGGTCGCAAGAGACCCAGTACTTC